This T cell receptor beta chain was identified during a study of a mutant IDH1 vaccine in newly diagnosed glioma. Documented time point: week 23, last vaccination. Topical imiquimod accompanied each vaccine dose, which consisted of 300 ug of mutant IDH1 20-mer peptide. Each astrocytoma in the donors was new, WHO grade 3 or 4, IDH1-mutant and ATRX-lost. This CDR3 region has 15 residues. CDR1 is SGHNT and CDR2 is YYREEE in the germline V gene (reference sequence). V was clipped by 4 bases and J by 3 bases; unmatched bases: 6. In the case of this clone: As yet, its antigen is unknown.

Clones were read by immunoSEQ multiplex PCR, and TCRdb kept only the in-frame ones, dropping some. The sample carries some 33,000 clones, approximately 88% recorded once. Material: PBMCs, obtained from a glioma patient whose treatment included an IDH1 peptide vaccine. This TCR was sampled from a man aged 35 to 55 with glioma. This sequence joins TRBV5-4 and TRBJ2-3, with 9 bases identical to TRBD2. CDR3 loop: CASSAGTSITDTQYF. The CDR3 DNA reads TGTGCCAGCAGCGCCGGGACTAGCATAACAGATACGCAGTATTTT. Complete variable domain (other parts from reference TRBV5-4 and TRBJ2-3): ETGVTQSPTHLIKTRGQQVTLRCSSQSGHNTVSWYQQALGQGPQFIFQYYREEENGRGNFPPRFSGLQFPNYSSELNVNALELDDSALYLCASSAGTSITDTQYFGPGTRLTVL.